The text below deals with one TCR beta chain. Its specificity is unknown. Germline V gene data show CDR1 as MNHNY and CDR2 as SVGAGI (reference sequence). The CDR3 totals 14 residues. V shed 5 bases and J shed 8 bases, with 18 bases lying between them. This sample was taken from a study of T cell responses to AZD1222 COVID-19 vaccine. On the study more broadly: Combined were second doses at about 4 or about 12 weeks. Study findings and constraints: Among those given AZD1222, only six were seropositive at baseline.

The repertoire was sequenced with immunoSEQ multiplex PCR; TCRdb's copy has only in-frame clones and lacks some. The sample lists some 180,000 clones, approximately 92% occurring once. The TCR sequence derives from an adult in good health. The chain carries TRBV6-6 and TRBJ1-2, with a possible D match to TRBD1 (6 bases). This specimen consisted of peripheral blood, obtained on day 0 of AZD1222 vaccination. The CDR3 is CASSPAGGPEGYTF. In DNA form, the CDR3 reads TGTGCCAGCAGTCCCGCCGGGGGGCCTGAAGGCTACACCTTC.